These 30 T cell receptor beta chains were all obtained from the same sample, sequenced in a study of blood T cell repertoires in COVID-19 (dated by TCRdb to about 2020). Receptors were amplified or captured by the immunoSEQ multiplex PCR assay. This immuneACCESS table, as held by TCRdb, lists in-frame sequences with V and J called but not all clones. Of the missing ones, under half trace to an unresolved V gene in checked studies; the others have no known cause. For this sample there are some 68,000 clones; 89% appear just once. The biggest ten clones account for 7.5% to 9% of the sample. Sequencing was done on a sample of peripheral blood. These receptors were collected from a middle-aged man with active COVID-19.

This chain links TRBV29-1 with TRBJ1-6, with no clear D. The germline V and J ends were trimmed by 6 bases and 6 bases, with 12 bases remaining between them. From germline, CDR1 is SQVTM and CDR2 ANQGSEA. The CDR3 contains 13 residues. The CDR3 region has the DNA TGCAGCGTCCGGACGGGGAGTAATTCACCCCTCCACTTT. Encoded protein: CSVRTGSNSPLHF.

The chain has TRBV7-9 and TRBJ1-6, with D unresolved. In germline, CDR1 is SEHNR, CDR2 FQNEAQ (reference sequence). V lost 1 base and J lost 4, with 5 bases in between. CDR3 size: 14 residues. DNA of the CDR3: TGTGCCAGCAGCTTAGAAGAGTATAATTCACCCCTCCACTTT. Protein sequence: CASSLEEYNSPLHF.

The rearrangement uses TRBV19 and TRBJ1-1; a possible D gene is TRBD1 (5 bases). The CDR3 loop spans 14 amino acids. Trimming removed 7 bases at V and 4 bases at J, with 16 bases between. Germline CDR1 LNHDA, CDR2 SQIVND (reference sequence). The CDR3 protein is CASKVYLGGTEAFF. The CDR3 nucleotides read TGTGCCAGTAAGGTTTACCTCGGGGGCACTGAAGCTTTCTTT.

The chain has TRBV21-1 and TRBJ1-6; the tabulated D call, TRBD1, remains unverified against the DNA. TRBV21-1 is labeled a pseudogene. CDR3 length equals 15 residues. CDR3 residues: CASSMGQGEGSPLHF. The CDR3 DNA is TGTGCCAGCAGCATGGGACAGGGGGAGGGTTCACCCCTCCACTTT.

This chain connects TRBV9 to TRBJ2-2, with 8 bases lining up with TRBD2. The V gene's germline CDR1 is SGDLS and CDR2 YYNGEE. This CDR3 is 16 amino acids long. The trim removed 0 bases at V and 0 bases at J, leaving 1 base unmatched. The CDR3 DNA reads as TGTGCCAGCAGCGTAGCCGGGGGGGCGAACACCGGGGAGCTGTTTTTT. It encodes CASSVAGGANTGELFF.

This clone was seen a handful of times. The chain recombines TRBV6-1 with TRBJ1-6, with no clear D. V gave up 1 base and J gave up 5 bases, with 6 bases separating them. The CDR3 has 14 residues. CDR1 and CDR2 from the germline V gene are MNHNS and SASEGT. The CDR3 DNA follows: TGTGCCAGCAGTGAAGGATCGGATAATTCACCCCTCCACTTT. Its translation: CASSEGSDNSPLHF.

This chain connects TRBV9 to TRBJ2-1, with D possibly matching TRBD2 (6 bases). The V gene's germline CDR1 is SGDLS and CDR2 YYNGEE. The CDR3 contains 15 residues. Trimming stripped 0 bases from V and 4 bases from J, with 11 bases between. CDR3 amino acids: CASSVGGTLYNEQFF. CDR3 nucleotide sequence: TGTGCCAGCAGCGTAGGGGGGACTTTATACAATGAGCAGTTCTTC.

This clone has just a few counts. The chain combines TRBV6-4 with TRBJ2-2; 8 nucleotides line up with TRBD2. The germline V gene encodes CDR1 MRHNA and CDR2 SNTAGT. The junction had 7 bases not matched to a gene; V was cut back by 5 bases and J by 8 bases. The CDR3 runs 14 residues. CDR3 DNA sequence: TGTGCCAGCAGTATCGGACTAGCCTCAGGGGAGCTGTTTTTT. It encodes CASSIGLASGELFF.

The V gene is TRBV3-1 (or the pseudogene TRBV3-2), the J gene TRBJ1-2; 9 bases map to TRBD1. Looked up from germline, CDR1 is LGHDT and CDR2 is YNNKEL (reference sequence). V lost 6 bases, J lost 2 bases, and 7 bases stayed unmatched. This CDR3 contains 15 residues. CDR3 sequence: CASRERTGENYGYTF. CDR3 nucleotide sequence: TGTGCCAGCAGGGAACGGACAGGGGAGAACTATGGCTACACCTTC.

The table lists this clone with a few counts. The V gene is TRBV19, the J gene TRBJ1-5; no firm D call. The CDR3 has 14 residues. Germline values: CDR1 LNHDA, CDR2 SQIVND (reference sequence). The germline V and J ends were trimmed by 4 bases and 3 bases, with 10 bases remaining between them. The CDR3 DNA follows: TGTGCCAGTAGTACGAGTCCCACCAATCAGCCCCAGCATTTT. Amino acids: CASSTSPTNQPQHF. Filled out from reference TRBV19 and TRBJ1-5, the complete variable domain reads DGGITQSPKYLFRKEGQNVTLSCEQNLNHDAMYWYRQDPGQGLRLIYYSQIVNDFQKGDIAEGYSVSREKKESFPLTVTSAQKNPTAFYLCASSTSPTNQPQHFGDGTRLSIL.

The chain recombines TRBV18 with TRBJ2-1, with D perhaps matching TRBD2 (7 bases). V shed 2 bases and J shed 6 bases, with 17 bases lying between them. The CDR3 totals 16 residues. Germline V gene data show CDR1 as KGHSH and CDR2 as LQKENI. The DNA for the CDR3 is TGTGCCAGCTCACCAGATCCCGGGGGGCCGGTCAATGAGCAGTTCTTC. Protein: CASSPDPGGPVNEQFF.

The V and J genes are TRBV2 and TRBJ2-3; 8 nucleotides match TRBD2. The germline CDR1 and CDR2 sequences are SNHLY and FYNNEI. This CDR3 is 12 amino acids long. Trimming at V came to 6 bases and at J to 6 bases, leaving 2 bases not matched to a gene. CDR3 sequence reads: CASSLAGDTQYF. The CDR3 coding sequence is TGTGCCAGCAGCTTAGCGGGGGATACGCAGTATTTT.

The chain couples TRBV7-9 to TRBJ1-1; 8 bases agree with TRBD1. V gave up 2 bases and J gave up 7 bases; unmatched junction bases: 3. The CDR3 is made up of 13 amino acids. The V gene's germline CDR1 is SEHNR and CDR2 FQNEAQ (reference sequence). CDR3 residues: CASSLTGGSEAFF. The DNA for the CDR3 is TGTGCCAGCAGCTTAACAGGGGGTAGTGAAGCTTTCTTT.

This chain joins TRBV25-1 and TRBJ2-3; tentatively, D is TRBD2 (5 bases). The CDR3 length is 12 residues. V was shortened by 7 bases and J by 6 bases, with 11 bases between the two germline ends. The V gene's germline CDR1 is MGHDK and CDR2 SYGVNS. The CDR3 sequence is CASKRVIDTQYF. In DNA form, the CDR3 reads TGTGCCAGCAAGAGGGTCATTGATACGCAGTATTTT.

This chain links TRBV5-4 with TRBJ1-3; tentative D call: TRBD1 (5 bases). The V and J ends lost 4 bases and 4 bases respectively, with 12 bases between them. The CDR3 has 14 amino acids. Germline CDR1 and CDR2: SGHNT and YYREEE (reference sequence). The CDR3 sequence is CASSPPGLGNTIYF. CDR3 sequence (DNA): TGTGCCAGCAGCCCCCCAGGGTTGGGAAACACCATATATTTT.

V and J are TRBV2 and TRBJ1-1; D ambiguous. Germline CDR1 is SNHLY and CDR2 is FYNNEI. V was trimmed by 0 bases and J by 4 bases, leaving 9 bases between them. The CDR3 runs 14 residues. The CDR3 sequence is CASSEALASTEAFF. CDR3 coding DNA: TGTGCCAGCAGTGAAGCGCTTGCGAGCACTGAAGCTTTCTTT.

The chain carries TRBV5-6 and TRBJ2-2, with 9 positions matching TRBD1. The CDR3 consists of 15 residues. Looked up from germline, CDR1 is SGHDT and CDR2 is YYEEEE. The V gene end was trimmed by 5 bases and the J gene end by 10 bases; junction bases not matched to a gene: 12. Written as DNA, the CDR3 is TGTGCCAGCAGACTTACAGGGGGCAATAGGGAGGAGCTGTTTTTT. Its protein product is CASRLTGGNREELFF.

The CDR3 DNA is TGTGCCAGCAGCTTAGTAGTTAATGAGCAGTTCTTC. It translates to CASSLVVNEQFF. The chain links TRBV7-2 to TRBJ2-1, with D hard to call. Trimming removed 1 base at V and 7 bases at J, with 5 bases between. CDR1 SGHTA and CDR2 FQGNSA come from the germline V gene. The length of the CDR3 is 12 residues.

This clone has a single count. In DNA, the CDR3 is TGTGCCAGCAGCCTTACTAGCGGGGGGAGCAATGAGCAGTTCTTC. It specifies CASSLTSGGSNEQFF. This chain links TRBV7-2 with TRBJ2-1; the match to TRBD2 covers 12 bases. Germline V gene lookup returns CDR1 SGHTA and CDR2 FQGNSA. The CDR3 extends over 15 amino acids. J gave up 6 bases and V 5 bases, and 5 bases lay outside the gene matches.

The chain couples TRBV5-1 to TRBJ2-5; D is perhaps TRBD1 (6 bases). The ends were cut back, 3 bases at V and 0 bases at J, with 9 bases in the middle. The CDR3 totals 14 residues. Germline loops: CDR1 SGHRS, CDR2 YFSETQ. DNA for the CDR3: TGCGCCAGCAGCTCCGGGACAAACCAAGAGACCCAGTACTTC. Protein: CASSSGTNQETQYF.

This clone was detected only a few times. CDR3: CASSLGLGEGDEQYF. The CDR3 DNA follows: TGTGCCAGCAGCTTAGGCCTTGGGGAGGGGGACGAGCAGTACTTC. J is TRBJ2-7 and V is TRBV13; a possible D gene is TRBD2 (7 bases). This CDR3 is built from 15 residues. V was trimmed by 0 bases and J by 5 bases, leaving 14 bases between them. CDR1 and CDR2 (germline): PRHDT, FYEKMQ (reference sequence).

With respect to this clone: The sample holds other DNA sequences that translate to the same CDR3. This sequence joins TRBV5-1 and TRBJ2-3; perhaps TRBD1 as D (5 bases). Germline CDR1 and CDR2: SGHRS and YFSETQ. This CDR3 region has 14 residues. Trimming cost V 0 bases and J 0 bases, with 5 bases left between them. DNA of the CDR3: TGCGCCAGCAGCTTGGGACAGAGCACAGATACGCAGTATTTT. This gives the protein CASSLGQSTDTQYF.

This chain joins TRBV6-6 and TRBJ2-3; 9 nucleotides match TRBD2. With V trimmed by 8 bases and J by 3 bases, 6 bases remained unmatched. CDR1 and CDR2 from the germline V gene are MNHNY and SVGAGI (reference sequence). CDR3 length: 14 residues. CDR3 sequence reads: CASGGLAGTDTQYF. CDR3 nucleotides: TGTGCCAGCGGCGGTCTAGCGGGGACAGATACGCAGTATTTT.

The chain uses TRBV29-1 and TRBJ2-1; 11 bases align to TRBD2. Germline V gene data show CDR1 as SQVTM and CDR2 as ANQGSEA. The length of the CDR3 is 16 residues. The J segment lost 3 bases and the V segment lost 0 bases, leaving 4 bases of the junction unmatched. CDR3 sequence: CSVEDPSGGNYNEQFF. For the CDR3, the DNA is TGCAGCGTTGAAGACCCTAGCGGGGGGAACTACAATGAGCAGTTCTTC.

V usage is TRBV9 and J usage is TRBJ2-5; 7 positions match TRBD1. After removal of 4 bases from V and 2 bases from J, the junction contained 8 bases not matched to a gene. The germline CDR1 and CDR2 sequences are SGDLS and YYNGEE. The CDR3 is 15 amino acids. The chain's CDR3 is CASSPGQAIQETQYF. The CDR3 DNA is TGTGCCAGCAGCCCAGGACAGGCGATACAAGAGACCCAGTACTTC. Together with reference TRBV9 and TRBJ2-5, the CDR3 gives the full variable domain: DSGVTQTPKHLITATGQRVTLRCSPRSGDLSVYWYQQSLDQGLQFLIQYYNGEERAKGNILERFSAQQFPDLHSELNLSSLELGDSALYFCASSPGQAIQETQYFGPGTRLLVL.

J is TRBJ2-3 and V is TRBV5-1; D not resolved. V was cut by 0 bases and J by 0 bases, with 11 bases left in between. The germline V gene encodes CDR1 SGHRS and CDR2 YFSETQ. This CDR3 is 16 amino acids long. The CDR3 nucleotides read TGCGCCAGCAGCTTGGCGGGTTACCTTAGCACAGATACGCAGTATTTT. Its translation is CASSLAGYLSTDTQYF.

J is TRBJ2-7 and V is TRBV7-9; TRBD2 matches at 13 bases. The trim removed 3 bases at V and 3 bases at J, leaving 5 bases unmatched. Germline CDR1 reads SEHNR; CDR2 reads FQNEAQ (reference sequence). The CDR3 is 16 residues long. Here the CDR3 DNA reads TGTGCCAGCAGCTTCATGACTAGCGGGGGGTTCTACGAGCAGTACTTC. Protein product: CASSFMTSGGFYEQYF.

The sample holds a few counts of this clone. The DNA for the CDR3 is TGTGCCAGTAGGACAGGGGGCGTTTCGGACACTGAAGCTTTCTTT. The encoded protein is CASRTGGVSDTEAFF. The chain carries TRBV19 and TRBJ1-1; 10 bases line up with TRBD1. There are 15 residues in the CDR3. Trimming at V came to 6 bases and at J to 3 bases, leaving 7 bases not matched to a gene. The germline V gene encodes CDR1 LNHDA and CDR2 SQIVND (reference sequence). The variable domain in full, completed from reference TRBV19 and TRBJ1-1, reads DGGITQSPKYLFRKEGQNVTLSCEQNLNHDAMYWYRQDPGQGLRLIYYSQIVNDFQKGDIAEGYSVSREKKESFPLTVTSAQKNPTAFYLCASRTGGVSDTEAFFGQGTRLTVV.

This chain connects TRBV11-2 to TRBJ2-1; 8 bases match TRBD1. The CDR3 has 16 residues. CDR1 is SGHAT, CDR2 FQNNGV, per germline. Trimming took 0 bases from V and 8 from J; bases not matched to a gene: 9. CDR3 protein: CASSLDLGGQGHEQFF. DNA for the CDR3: TGTGCCAGCAGCTTAGATCTGGGCGGACAGGGTCATGAGCAGTTCTTC.

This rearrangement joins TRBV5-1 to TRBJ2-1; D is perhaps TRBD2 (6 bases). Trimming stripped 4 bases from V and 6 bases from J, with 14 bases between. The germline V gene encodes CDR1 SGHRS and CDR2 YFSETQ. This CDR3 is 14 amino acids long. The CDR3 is CASSEDYNTNEQFF. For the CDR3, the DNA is TGCGCCAGCAGCGAGGACTACAACACCAATGAGCAGTTCTTC.